Following are 18 T cell receptor beta chains from one sample sequenced in a study of blood T cell repertoires in COVID-19. Produced via immunoSEQ multiplex PCR; TCRdb's table is partial and in-frame only. Of under 130,000 clones in the sample, about 90% are singletons; the top ten hold approximately 3.6%. The material sequenced was peripheral blood. These receptors all come from a woman aged 55 to 70 with acute or convalescent COVID-19.

The chain carries TRBV6-2 or TRBV6-3 and TRBJ2-1; 7 bases are a match to TRBD1. This CDR3 is built from 16 residues. V gave up 2 bases and J gave up 4 bases; unmatched junction bases: 8. Germline V CDR1 and CDR2: MNHEY, SVGEGT. Here the CDR3 reads CASSYAGDSLYNEQFF. The CDR3 DNA reads as TGTGCCAGCAGTTACGCTGGGGACAGTTTATACAATGAGCAGTTCTTC.

The chain links TRBV28 to TRBJ1-5; D ambiguous. The CDR3 spans 12 residues. Germline CDR1 is MDHEN and CDR2 is SYDVKM. V lost 5 bases and J 8 bases, leaving 10 bases between the germline ends. CDR3 region: CASSPTTEPQHF. CDR3 nucleotide sequence: TGTGCCAGCAGTCCGACAACAGAGCCCCAGCATTTT.

This chain joins TRBV7-6 and TRBJ2-5, with TRBD2 matching over 10 bases. The J segment lost 2 bases and the V segment lost 4 bases, leaving 4 bases of the junction unmatched. The CDR3 sequence is 15 residues long. CDR1 SGHVS and CDR2 FNYEAQ come from the germline V gene. For the CDR3, the DNA is TGTGCCAGCAGCTCCGGGACTAGCGCGCAAGAGACCCAGTACTTC. Translation gives CASSSGTSAQETQYF. The full variable domain, completed using reference TRBV7-6 and TRBJ2-5, is GAGVSQSPRYKVTKRGQDVALRCDPISGHVSLYWYRQALGQGPEFLTYFNYEAQQDKSGLPNDRFSAERPEGSISTLTIQRTEQRDSAMYRCASSSGTSAQETQYFGPGTRLLVL.

The chain uses TRBV30 and TRBJ1-4; D remains unclear. The CDR3 extends over 13 amino acids. The germline V gene has CDR1 GTSNPN and CDR2 SVGIG (reference sequence). Trimming stripped 0 bases from V and 6 bases from J, with 8 bases between. The CDR3 DNA reads as TGTGCCTGGAGTGTACAAGATTATGAAAAACTGTTTTTT. Protein sequence: CAWSVQDYEKLFF.

V is TRBV6-6 and J is TRBJ1-1; D gene uncertain. The V end lost 7 bases, the J end lost 8 bases, and 17 bases lay between the germline ends. Germline CDR1 and CDR2: MNHNY and SVGAGI (reference sequence). The CDR3 runs 13 residues. CDR3 loop: CASIPPGSREAFF. The DNA for the CDR3 is TGTGCCAGCATCCCCCCAGGCAGTCGCGAAGCTTTCTTT.

The gene calls are TRBV6-6 and TRBJ1-6; maybe TRBD1 (5 bases). Trimming took 2 bases from V and 10 from J, leaving 6 bases between them. There are 12 residues in the CDR3. From germline, CDR1 is MNHNY and CDR2 SVGAGI (reference sequence). CDR3 in amino acids: CASSYAGSPLHF. CDR3 coding DNA: TGTGCCAGCAGTTACGCAGGGTCACCCCTCCACTTT.

This chain joins TRBV28 and TRBJ2-7; possible D gene TRBD2, 6 bases. The CDR3 has 14 amino acids. V was trimmed by 6 bases and J by 3 bases, leaving 15 bases between them. Germline V gene data show CDR1 as MDHEN and CDR2 as SYDVKM. For the CDR3, the DNA is TGTGCCAGCAGACGGGCGGGACTCTTCTACGAGCAGTACGTC. It specifies CASRRAGLFYEQYV.

This clone was detected only once. The CDR3 DNA reads as TGTGCCACCAAGGGTGGAGGGACAGGAGACACCGGGGAGCTGTTTTTT. Residues: CATKGGGTGDTGELFF. The V and J genes are TRBV7-2 and TRBJ2-2; TRBD1 agrees at 8 bases. From germline, CDR1 is SGHTA and CDR2 FQGNSA. J was trimmed by 3 bases and V by 10 bases; bases with no gene match: 13. The CDR3 sequence is 16 residues long.

The chain joins TRBV4-1 to TRBJ1-1, with TRBD1 identical over 8 bases. CDR1 and CDR2 from the germline V gene are MGHRA and YSYEKL. The length of the CDR3 is 15 residues. Trimming removed 1 base from V and 3 bases from J; junction bases left unmatched: 4. CDR3 bases: TGCGCCAGCAGCCAAGGTATACAGGGGGACACTGAAGCTTTCTTT. Translation: CASSQGIQGDTEAFF.

V is TRBV5-1 and J is TRBJ1-4; D is uncertain. The CDR3 is 16 residues long. Germline CDR1 reads SGHRS; CDR2 reads YFSETQ. The V and J ends lost 0 bases and 3 bases respectively, with 12 bases between them. CDR3 sequence: CASSLVPTKANEKLFF. CDR3 bases: TGCGCCAGCAGCTTGGTTCCTACTAAAGCTAATGAAAAACTGTTTTTT.

CDR3 DNA sequence: TGTGCCAGCAGTGTTCAGGGGGGACAGCCCCAGCATTTT. Its protein product is CASSVQGGQPQHF. The chain carries TRBV2 and TRBJ1-5; 7 bases are a match to TRBD1. Germline CDR1 reads SNHLY; CDR2 reads FYNNEI. The CDR3 is 13 residues long. The V segment lost 4 bases and the J segment 7 bases; nucleotides outside the gene matches: 4.

This CDR3 reads CASSLSPRQGISPLHF. CDR3 in DNA: TGTGCCAGCAGCTTATCCCCTCGACAGGGGATTTCACCCCTCCACTTT. V and J are TRBV7-8 and TRBJ1-6; 8 bases align to TRBD1. There are 16 residues in the CDR3. Germline CDR1 and CDR2: SGHVS and FQNEAQ. With V trimmed by 2 bases and J by 9 bases, 9 bases remained unmatched.

This clone was seen a handful of times. This rearrangement joins TRBV25-1 to TRBJ1-2, with a tentative D call TRBD1 (5 bases). Germline V CDR1 and CDR2: MGHDK, SYGVNS. Trimming removed 4 bases from V and 3 bases from J, with 12 bases in between. The CDR3 extends over 14 amino acids. This CDR3 reads CASSAPGDYYGYTF. In DNA, the CDR3 is TGTGCCAGCAGTGCGCCGGGGGACTACTATGGCTACACCTTC.

CDR3 bases: TGTGCCAGTAGTACAGGGGGCTGGGGTGGCTACACCTTC. Protein product: CASSTGGWGGYTF. V gene TRBV19 combines with J gene TRBJ1-2; 8 nucleotides align to TRBD1. Germline V gene lookup returns CDR1 LNHDA and CDR2 SQIVND (reference sequence). Unmatched junction bases numbered 5, after V lost 4 bases and J lost 7 bases. The CDR3 is made up of 13 amino acids. Full variable domain (rest looked up from reference TRBV19 and TRBJ1-2): DGGITQSPKYLFRKEGQNVTLSCEQNLNHDAMYWYRQDPGQGLRLIYYSQIVNDFQKGDIAEGYSVSREKKESFPLTVTSAQKNPTAFYLCASSTGGWGGYTFGSGTRLTVV.

The V and J genes are TRBV15 and TRBJ2-1, with 13 bases matching TRBD2. The CDR3 loop spans 18 amino acids. Germline-derived CDR1 and CDR2 are LNHNV and YYDKDF (reference sequence). Trimming cost V 0 bases and J 4 bases; bases outside gene matches: 6. The DNA for the CDR3 is TGTGCCACCAGCAGAGATTGGACTAGCGGGAGAAGGTACAATGAGCAGTTCTTC. This codes for CATSRDWTSGRRYNEQFF.

J is TRBJ1-5 and V is TRBV19; TRBD1 might be the D (5 bases). The CDR3 is 12 amino acids. Germline values: CDR1 LNHDA, CDR2 SQIVND (reference sequence). The CDR3 loop reads CATRDPGQPQHF. Here the CDR3 DNA reads TGTGCGACGCGGGACCCGGGTCAGCCCCAGCATTTT.

The chain uses TRBV7-2 and TRBJ1-2, with D tentatively TRBD1 (5 bases). Trimming removed 3 bases at V and 8 bases at J, with 13 bases between. This CDR3 region has 13 residues. Germline lookup yields CDR1 SGHTA and CDR2 FQGNSA. The CDR3, as DNA: TGTGCCAGCAGCTTCCGGGGACTGGGCGGCTACACCTTC. This codes for CASSFRGLGGYTF.

The V and J genes are TRBV18 and TRBJ2-1, with 7 bases identical to TRBD2. CDR3 length: 14 residues. In germline, CDR1 is KGHSH, CDR2 LQKENI. Losses at the gene ends were 2 bases for V and 9 bases for J; bases not matched to a gene: 7. CDR3 region: CASSPMARETEQFF. CDR3 DNA: TGTGCCAGCTCACCAATGGCGCGGGAGACTGAGCAGTTCTTC. The full variable domain, its missing parts supplied by reference TRBV18 and TRBJ2-1, is NAGVMQNPRHLVRRRGQEARLRCSPMKGHSHVYWYRQLPEEGLKFMVYLQKENIIDESGMPKERFSAEFPKEGPSILRIQQVVRGDSAAYFCASSPMARETEQFFGPGTRLTVL.